This TCR beta chain was sequenced during a study of blood T cell repertoires in COVID-19 (dated by TCRdb to 2018 to 2020). In terms of the full investigation: Samples from collaborators originated in the United States, Italy and Spain and spanned both the acute and convalescent phases of COVID-19. The prospective study material was composed of cDNA or gDNA derived from T cells, B-cell-depleted T cells, or PBMCs. Deeply sampled blood TCRbeta repertoires from subjects exposed to, actively infected with, or recovered from COVID-19 were included in the dataset. The repertoires were released in a freely available public database meant as a resource for research on the immune response to SARS-CoV-2. Samples came from the ongoing ImmuneRACE study (first 160 participants) plus 1,254 subjects from 6 global collaborators. Sample metadata almost always included a de-identified subject ID, COVID-19 status, age in years and sex. Where available, HLA class I and class II types were taken from metadata supplied by the sample provider and were not determined by assay-based typing. The investigation overall reported the following: The quantity of clinical and demographic metadata differed by source and by participant and was supplied without curation.

Collaborating institutions collected whole blood in K2EDTA tubes following their own protocols. Collaborator samples were shipped for TCRbeta analysis as frozen whole blood, isolated PBMCs, or DNA extracted from either sample type. With respect to this clone: No cognate antigen has been identified for it. No qualities accompany the bases; no much larger clone lies one base away.

TCRbeta CDR3 regions were amplified from genomic DNA using the immunoSEQ Assay, a bias-controlled multiplex PCR. Under the source paper's analysis protocol: Nucleated cell counts per sample were estimated from amplification of reference gene primers within the assay. To quantify the absolute abundance of each unique TCRbeta CDR3 rearrangement, sequence reads were collapsed and filtered. For each sample, productive Simpson clonality was calculated as the square root of Simpson's diversity index over productive rearrangements. TCRdb stores this immuneACCESS table with in-frame sequences only. Part of the clones is absent; in the studies checked, under half of the shortfall reflects unresolved V genes, and no reason is known for the rest. Clonal size and the V and J genes are those of that table, whereas D and trimming came from the DNA. The sample table holds about 110,000 clones, of which over 75% were seen once. About 3.9% of the sample is taken by the ten largest.

Per the germline V gene, SGHRS is the CDR1 and YFSETQ is the CDR2. The CDR3 holds 16 amino acids from the cysteine to the phenylalanine. Only the CDR3 DNA stays, 48 bases, in frame from base 1. V loses 5 bases of germline sequence and J loses 0 bases, and the interval between the two ends is 15 bases. The V and J genes are TRBV5-1 and TRBJ1-3; the D gene is perhaps TRBD1, from 6 matching bases. The sequencing sample was made of peripheral blood. This clonotype was obtained from a man in his forties or fifties with acute or convalescent COVID-19. The sequenced DNA is TGCGCCAGCAGTGAGCAGGGACACCTCTCTGGAAACACCATATATTTT. Translated, this gives CASSEQGHLSGNTIYF.